This entry lists 17 T cell receptor beta chains sequenced from one sample in a study of T cells in Graves' hyperthyroidism and ophthalmopathy. Template material for amplifying TCR beta CDR3 regions consisted of RNA transcripts. Researchers ran a first-round RT-PCR on the TCR CDR3 using the HTBI primer set. Each CDR3 protein is one row after TCRdb ran MiXCR on the multiplex PCR reads. The sample lists about 560,000 distinct CDR3 sequences, about a sixth occurring once. Sequenced: blood. The source is a woman under 30 with Graves' hyperthyroidism.

This clonotype appeared many times. The V and J genes are TRBV6-2 or TRBV6-3 and TRBJ2-7, with 9 bases identical to TRBD2. V lost 0 bases to trimming and J lost 6 bases; unmatched junction nucleotides: 9. This CDR3 is built from 16 residues. Germline-derived CDR1 and CDR2 are MNHEY and SVGEGT. The CDR3 DNA follows: TGTGCCAGCAGTTACTCCGCGGGAGGGCCCTTGGGCGAGCAGTACTTC. Translating it yields CASSYSAGGPLGEQYF.

Note on this clonotype: One base away lies a much larger clone, so this may be a sequencing read error. V usage is TRBV27 and J usage is TRBJ2-5; 8 bases line up with TRBD1. V trimming: 6 bases; J trimming: 5 bases; junction bases outside the gene matches: 14. This CDR3 is built from 16 residues. Germline assignment: CDR1 MNHEY and CDR2 SMNVEV (reference sequence). The CDR3 DNA sequence: TGTGCCAGCAGGAAAGGACAGGGCGTCATCTGGGAGACCCAGTACTTC. Protein sequence: CASRKGQGVIWETQYF.

The chain recombines TRBV12-3 or TRBV12-4 with TRBJ1-3, with D perhaps matching TRBD1 (5 bases). Trimming pared 3 bases from V and 4 bases from J, leaving 16 bases between. The CDR3 contains 16 residues. The CDR3 is CASSFWGTWGGNTIYF. The CDR3 region has the DNA TGTGCCAGCAGTTTCTGGGGGACCTGGGGAGGAAACACCATATATTTT.

This clonotype appeared a few times. The rearrangement joins TRBV7-3 to TRBJ2-3; the D gene could be TRBD1 or TRBD2 (6 bases each). The germline V gene encodes CDR1 SGHTA and CDR2 FQGTGA. V was shortened by 5 bases and J by 1 base, with 16 bases between the two germline ends. The CDR3 consists of 16 residues. The CDR3 here is CASSPDGGPRTDTQYF. The CDR3 region has the DNA TGTGCCAGCAGCCCTGATGGGGGGCCGCGCACAGATACGCAGTATTTT.

The J gene is TRBJ1-5, the V gene TRBV19, with 8 bases that match TRBD1. Germline V CDR1 and CDR2: LNHDA, SQIVND (reference sequence). The CDR3 extends over 14 amino acids. V lost 10 bases, J lost 5 bases, and 10 bases stayed unmatched. The CDR3 loop reads CATSGTGIHQPQHF. The CDR3 DNA reads as TGTGCCACTTCCGGGACAGGAATTCATCAGCCCCAGCATTTT.

In this sample, this clonotype turned up a few times. The rearrangement links TRBV20-1 to TRBJ2-1, with TRBD1 as a possible D gene (5 bases). Deletions cut 1 base from V and 8 bases from J, with 15 bases between. The CDR3 has 14 residues. The germline gives CDR1 DFQATT, CDR2 SNEGSKA (reference sequence). In nucleotides, the CDR3 is TGCAGTGCTAGAGTCGGGCAGGGTATCTATGAGCAGTTCTTC. It encodes CSARVGQGIYEQFF.

This clonotype was counted ten times or more. The CDR3 region is CASSLGGKRVFF. In DNA, the CDR3 is TGTGCCAGCAGCTTAGGTGGGAAGCGGGTGTTTTTT. The V gene is TRBV11-1, the J gene TRBJ1-4; D is unresolved. CDR3 length: 12 residues. CDR1 and CDR2 from the germline V gene are SGHAT and FQDESV (reference sequence). Trimming shortened V by 1 base and J by 15 bases, and 12 bases separated the two germline ends.

This clonotype was recorded many times. The chain recombines TRBV5-8 with TRBJ2-3, with a weak D call TRBD1 (5 bases). The germline V and J ends were trimmed by 0 bases and 2 bases, with 13 bases remaining between them. The CDR3 consists of 16 residues. CDR1 and CDR2 (germline): SGHTS, YDEGEE. The CDR3 nucleotides are TGTGCCAGCAGCTTGGCTTCCAGGGTACTCACAGATACGCAGTATTTT. Its protein product is CASSLASRVLTDTQYF.

This clonotype was counted many times. The gene calls are TRBV6-1 and TRBJ1-1; 8 nucleotides agree with TRBD1. Germline assignment: CDR1 MNHNS and CDR2 SASEGT. V lost 5 bases and J lost 1; bases outside the gene matches: 6. The CDR3 has 15 residues. The CDR3 here is CASSKTGTGNTEAFF. The CDR3 coding sequence is TGTGCCAGCAGTAAGACCGGGACAGGGAACACTGAAGCTTTCTTT.

This clonotype was observed at least ten times. V gene TRBV20-1 combines with J gene TRBJ2-1; D could derive from TRBD1 or TRBD2 (6 bases each). Trimming stripped 3 bases from V and 1 base from J, with 10 bases between. Per germline, CDR1 DFQATT and CDR2 SNEGSKA (reference sequence). The CDR3 runs to 14 residues. The CDR3 DNA is TGCAGTGCTAGTAGGGGGGAGTCCTACAATGAGCAGTTCTTC. Encoded protein: CSASRGESYNEQFF.

The CDR3 nucleotides are TGTGCCAGCAGTGAACCGGGACTAGCGGGGCTTCCCGCCTACGAGCAGTACTTC. This codes for CASSEPGLAGLPAYEQYF. The rearrangement uses TRBV25-1 and TRBJ2-7; 13 bases map to TRBD2. Looked up from germline, CDR1 is MGHDK and CDR2 is SYGVNS. Trimming removed 2 bases from V and 2 bases from J; junction bases left unmatched: 9. This CDR3 is built from 18 residues.

This clonotype came up many times. The chain employs TRBV29-1 and TRBJ2-7; no clear D. In germline, CDR1 is SQVTM, CDR2 ANQGSEA. The CDR3 is made up of 12 amino acids. With 1 base removed from V and 2 bases from J, the gap between germline ends came to 6 bases. Here the CDR3 DNA reads TGCAGCGTTGAAGTCTCGACCTACGAGCAGTACTTC. Translating it yields CSVEVSTYEQYF.

The chain joins TRBV20-1 to TRBJ1-2; D not certain. Germline loops: CDR1 DFQATT, CDR2 SNEGSKA (reference sequence). CDR3 length: 10 residues. V was pared by 3 bases and J by 7 bases, with 6 bases between. The CDR3 sequence is CSARMGGYTF. As DNA, the CDR3 is TGCAGTGCTAGGATGGGTGGCTACACCTTC.

The rearrangement links TRBV6-1 to TRBJ1-1, with D maybe TRBD1 (5 bases). The length of the CDR3 is 13 residues. Germline lookup yields CDR1 MNHNS and CDR2 SASEGT. Deletions cut 6 bases from V and 11 bases from J, with 19 bases between. CDR3 in amino acids: CASSRDPGTSAFF. As DNA, the CDR3 is TGTGCCAGCAGCAGGGACCCCGGGACGAGTGCTTTCTTT.

The chain combines TRBV30 with TRBJ2-3; the D is unclear. Germline V CDR1 and CDR2: GTSNPN, SVGIG (reference sequence). The CDR3 extends over 13 amino acids. V was pared by 0 bases and J by 4 bases, with 8 bases between. CDR3 region: CAWSVGDADTQYF. The CDR3 DNA sequence: TGTGCCTGGAGTGTAGGAGACGCAGATACGCAGTATTTT.

This clonotype was observed many times. The genes are TRBV6-1 and TRBJ1-1; 7 nucleotides match TRBD1. Germline loops: CDR1 MNHNS, CDR2 SASEGT. Trimming removed 6 bases from V and 0 bases from J; junction bases left unmatched: 7. The CDR3 contains 15 residues. This CDR3 is CASSDRQGVNTEAFF. The CDR3 bases are TGTGCCAGCAGCGACCGACAGGGTGTGAACACTGAAGCTTTCTTT.

The gene calls are TRBV20-1 and TRBJ2-5; the D is unclear. The V end was cut by 5 bases, the J end by 1 base, with 14 bases between. CDR1 and CDR2 from the germline V gene are DFQATT and SNEGSKA (reference sequence). The CDR3 length is 14 residues. This CDR3 reads CSAPEFGPQETQYF. The CDR3 coding sequence is TGCAGTGCTCCCGAGTTTGGGCCCCAAGAGACCCAGTACTTC.